This entry describes one T cell receptor beta chain. RNA extraction and reverse transcription yielded cDNA as sequencing template. TCRdb keeps only in-frame clones here, not all; method: immunoSEQ multiplex PCR. The table lists 180,000 or so clones, roughly 46% of them singletons. This record comes from a study of CD8+ T cells in alopecia areata. Study background: Patients in the study were on tofacitinib for 6 to 18 months, then off it for 6 months.

Treatment of the sample: oral pan-JAK inhibitor, 5-10 mg twice daily. Lesional scalp tissue (obtained by punch biopsy) and peripheral blood were collected from alopecia areata patients. This CDR3 is built from 13 residues. The V end lost 5 bases, the J end lost 4 bases, and 9 bases lay between the germline ends. CDR1 is SEHNR and CDR2 is FQNEAQ in the germline V gene (reference sequence). The material was CD8+ T cells sorted from blood, obtained at roughly week 52, from a patient treated with tofacitinib. This receptor was taken from a human donor with alopecia areata. The chain combines TRBV7-9 with TRBJ2-1; possibly TRBD2 for D (5 bases). The CDR3 loop is CASSPTSYNEQFF. The DNA of the CDR3 is TGTGCCAGCAGCCCTACTAGTTACAATGAGCAGTTCTTC.